The rows below give T cell receptor beta chains drawn from one sample of a study of CD8 T cells in ankylosing spondylitis. One entry per CDR3 protein results from TCRdb running MiXCR on the 5' RACE reads. In the table there are about 130,000 distinct CDR3 sequences, about 7% of which are singletons. Material for sequencing was blood, either unsorted or a sorted T cell fraction (not recorded which). The receptors stem from a female donor with ankylosing spondylitis or in good health (not recorded which). Each CDR3 is given without its conserved first and last residue. D genes are given only for firm matches. Size is stated for part of the rows, as once, few or many counts, or as a class when the clone is expanded.

D	V	size	J	CDR3
.	TRBV29-1	.	TRBJ2-2	SAFVSNGELF
.	TRBV30	.	TRBJ2-7	AWSSLYRVHEQY
TRBD1	TRBV12-3/TRBV12-4	.	TRBJ2-6	ASSWGQGFRPSGANVLT
.	TRBV6-1	many	TRBJ1-2	ASSSTLGPNYGYT
.	TRBV20-1	many	TRBJ2-3	SARPGAVPDTQY
.	TRBV18	few	TRBJ1-5	ASSPSGAEPQH
.	TRBV19	many	TRBJ1-1	ATSDRNTEAF
.	TRBV20-1	many	TRBJ1-5	SASPGSNQPQH
.	TRBV12-3/TRBV12-4	many	TRBJ2-7	ASRQVSSYEQY
.	TRBV18	few	TRBJ1-6	ASSLRQVDNSPLH
.	TRBV12-3/TRBV12-4	many	TRBJ1-2	ASSFLGGSRYGYT
TRBD1	TRBV5-6	.	TRBJ1-5	AMSLRTGITRNQPQH
.	TRBV18	few	TRBJ2-5	ASSPQKSQETQY
.	TRBV5-1	many	TRBJ2-7	ASSSSGSLYEQY
.	TRBV6-2/TRBV6-3	many	TRBJ1-1	ASSPTRNTEAF
TRBD2	TRBV12-3/TRBV12-4	many	TRBJ2-5	ASSPRLAGASQETQY
.	TRBV7-7	many	TRBJ2-2	ASSSRTTGELF
.	TRBV29-1	many	TRBJ1-1	SVSRPFSGEAF
.	TRBV5-5	.	TRBJ1-5	ASSSGRLNQPQH
.	TRBV7-6	many	TRBJ1-2	ASSPGRNYGYT
.	TRBV4-3	many	TRBJ1-1	ASSQDRRGTEAF
.	TRBV3-1	many	TRBJ1-2	ASSYPGANYGYT
.	TRBV7-8	many	TRBJ2-3	ASSHSGLTDTQY
TRBD2	TRBV20-1	many	TRBJ2-1	SATRGAGGSYNEQF
TRBD2	TRBV5-1	many	TRBJ2-5	ASSPGGGQETQY
TRBD1	TRBV7-6	many	TRBJ2-5	ASCAGDREETQY
.	TRBV25-1	.	TRBJ1-3	AGSEVGGNTIY
.	TRBV3-1	many	TRBJ1-6	ASSQRPQSYNSPLH
.	TRBV5-1	many	TRBJ2-3	ASSLGGIGTDTQY
.	TRBV4-1	.	TRBJ2-5	ASSQHQQETQY
.	TRBV2	few	TRBJ2-3	ASNPGLRGDTQY
TRBD2	TRBV11-1	.	TRBJ2-3	ASSLYGFGTSGTDTQY
TRBD1	TRBV5-1	many	TRBJ1-1	ASSLTGTGGGTEAF
.	TRBV10-3	many	TRBJ1-1	AISPRMGPEAF
.	TRBV4-3	many	TRBJ2-5	ASSQDSGQETQY
TRBD2	TRBV15	many	TRBJ2-3	ATSRVRGGITDTQY
.	TRBV28	.	TRBJ2-7	ASSDYRYEQY
TRBD1	TRBV5-1	many	TRBJ1-6	ASSPTPGQSNSPLH
.	TRBV6-1	many	TRBJ1-6	ASSGTVRHSPLH
.	TRBV5-1	many	TRBJ2-7	ASSLVVAVSSYEQY
.	TRBV3-1	many	TRBJ2-7	ASSQDRGGEQY
TRBD2	TRBV12-3/TRBV12-4	few	TRBJ2-5	ASSIIAGGNPETQY
.	TRBV7-9	few	TRBJ1-4	ASTALTGINEKLF
.	TRBV12-3/TRBV12-4	many	TRBJ2-3	ASTNRASTDTQY